This is a list of T cell receptor beta chains from one sample in a study of post-analysis software for immune sequencing data. TCRdb called the PCR reads again in MiXCR, with one record for every CDR3 protein. The sample has roughly 800,000 distinct CDR3 sequences, around 53% seen once. Specimen: blood. All receptors derive from a girl aged 10 to 17 with multiple sclerosis. CDR3s leave out the opening cysteine and the closing phenylalanine or tryptophan. The D gene is left open where the match is weak. Expanded clones are given a class, and other clones once, few, many or no size at all.

J gene: TRBJ1-2; D gene: .; V gene: TRBV7-6; clone size: few; CDR3 protein: ASSLGLSGTNYGYT
J gene: TRBJ2-7; D gene: .; V gene: TRBV10-3; clone size: .; CDR3 protein: AISGGGAYEQY
J gene: .; D gene: TRBD2; V gene: TRBV28; clone size: .; CDR3 protein: ASRGRTSGLQGEQY
J gene: .; D gene: TRBD1; V gene: TRBV20-1; clone size: .; CDR3 protein: SAWGQGAVNYEQY
J gene: TRBJ2-6; D gene: .; V gene: TRBV5-1; clone size: .; CDR3 protein: ASSLAAFGANVLT
J gene: TRBJ2-7; D gene: TRBD1; V gene: TRBV29-1; clone size: .; CDR3 protein: SVGGGQGYYEQY
J gene: TRBJ1-4; D gene: .; V gene: TRBV6-5; clone size: .; CDR3 protein: ASSPEAVPEKLF
J gene: TRBJ2-3; D gene: .; V gene: TRBV11-2; clone size: .; CDR3 protein: ASSRLGLSTDTQY
J gene: TRBJ2-7; D gene: .; V gene: TRBV7-9; clone size: .; CDR3 protein: ASGQLEQYLDEQY
J gene: TRBJ2-1; D gene: TRBD2; V gene: TRBV29-1; clone size: .; CDR3 protein: SVGGPSGRGLSEQF
J gene: TRBJ2-3; D gene: .; V gene: TRBV20-1; clone size: .; CDR3 protein: SARDLIGGPEGTDTQY
J gene: TRBJ2-1; D gene: .; V gene: TRBV7-2; clone size: .; CDR3 protein: ASSYARDLKQF
J gene: TRBJ2-1; D gene: .; V gene: TRBV4-1; clone size: once; CDR3 protein: ASSQEGRGSYNEQF
J gene: TRBJ2-1; D gene: .; V gene: TRBV7-9; clone size: .; CDR3 protein: ASSLARAIIGEQF
J gene: TRBJ2-2; D gene: .; V gene: TRBV5-1; clone size: few; CDR3 protein: ASTPYHGIGELF
J gene: TRBJ2-3; D gene: .; V gene: TRBV7-9; clone size: once; CDR3 protein: ASSQIPAWGATDTQY
J gene: TRBJ2-7; D gene: .; V gene: TRBV12-3/TRBV12-4; clone size: few; CDR3 protein: ASSLTVNSYEQY
J gene: TRBJ2-5; D gene: .; V gene: TRBV5-1; clone size: .; CDR3 protein: ASSMDTQETQY
J gene: TRBJ2-6; D gene: .; V gene: TRBV25-1; clone size: .; CDR3 protein: ASRGRAFSGANVLT
J gene: TRBJ2-7; D gene: TRBD2; V gene: TRBV12-3/TRBV12-4; clone size: .; CDR3 protein: ASRGTSGTSSYEQY
J gene: TRBJ1-4; D gene: .; V gene: TRBV6-5; clone size: .; CDR3 protein: ASRIHNGEKLF
J gene: TRBJ2-5; D gene: TRBD1; V gene: TRBV12-3/TRBV12-4; clone size: .; CDR3 protein: ASSRNRGETQY
J gene: TRBJ2-4; D gene: .; V gene: TRBV20-1; clone size: many; CDR3 protein: SARDPRGSAGNIQY
J gene: TRBJ2-7; D gene: TRBD2; V gene: TRBV20-1; clone size: .; CDR3 protein: SAPGLAGGSSYEQY
J gene: .; D gene: .; V gene: TRBV20-1; clone size: once; CDR3 protein: SARTRLEQY
J gene: TRBJ2-5; D gene: TRBD1; V gene: TRBV7-9; clone size: once; CDR3 protein: ASSSDRDQETQY
J gene: TRBJ1-2; D gene: TRBD1; V gene: TRBV2; clone size: .; CDR3 protein: ASNTPGTGGLNNYGYT
J gene: TRBJ1-1; D gene: .; V gene: TRBV29-1; clone size: .; CDR3 protein: SVDPVWEGDANTEAF
J gene: TRBJ2-1; D gene: .; V gene: TRBV2; clone size: .; CDR3 protein: ASSEIGRGPPGNEQF
J gene: TRBJ2-3; D gene: TRBD2; V gene: TRBV20-1; clone size: .; CDR3 protein: SAVALAGGSSHTDTQY
J gene: TRBJ2-3; D gene: .; V gene: TRBV29-1; clone size: few; CDR3 protein: SVAGQLTDTQY
J gene: TRBJ2-1; D gene: TRBD1; V gene: TRBV3-1; clone size: .; CDR3 protein: ASSRRTGGSSYNEQF
J gene: TRBJ1-2; D gene: TRBD1; V gene: TRBV18; clone size: once; CDR3 protein: ASSPDRGTSGYGYT
J gene: TRBJ1-1; D gene: .; V gene: TRBV12-3/TRBV12-4; clone size: .; CDR3 protein: ASSLARDGTEAF
J gene: TRBJ2-3; D gene: .; V gene: TRBV20-1; clone size: .; CDR3 protein: SAREGGGRDTQY
J gene: TRBJ2-3; D gene: TRBD1; V gene: TRBV20-1; clone size: .; CDR3 protein: SAFRSGQGLDTQY
J gene: TRBJ2-5; D gene: .; V gene: TRBV5-1; clone size: .; CDR3 protein: ASSLGRRFGEETQY
J gene: TRBJ1-2; D gene: .; V gene: TRBV12-3/TRBV12-4; clone size: .; CDR3 protein: ASSLRQDYGYT
J gene: TRBJ1-6; D gene: TRBD1; V gene: TRBV28; clone size: .; CDR3 protein: ASSSRQGLNSPLH
J gene: TRBJ2-5; D gene: TRBD1; V gene: TRBV20-1; clone size: .; CDR3 protein: SATIWDRGETQY
J gene: TRBJ1-1; D gene: .; V gene: TRBV7-9; clone size: .; CDR3 protein: AGSLSTVNTEAF
J gene: TRBJ2-4; D gene: TRBD1; V gene: TRBV15; clone size: .; CDR3 protein: ATLQGAGKNIQY
J gene: .; D gene: .; V gene: TRBV5-1; clone size: .; CDR3 protein: ASSLMGGTQY
J gene: TRBJ2-5; D gene: TRBD2; V gene: TRBV7-2; clone size: .; CDR3 protein: ASNSLAGSQETQY
J gene: TRBJ2-7; D gene: .; V gene: TRBV3-1; clone size: .; CDR3 protein: ASSQGRGVGEQY
J gene: .; D gene: .; V gene: TRBV5-1; clone size: .; CDR3 protein: ASSRQGPGQSYEQY
J gene: TRBJ2-7; D gene: TRBD2; V gene: TRBV20-1; clone size: .; CDR3 protein: SAEAGGRAYGEQY
J gene: TRBJ2-7; D gene: TRBD2; V gene: TRBV29-1; clone size: .; CDR3 protein: SVDSGGAYEQY
J gene: TRBJ1-4; D gene: .; V gene: TRBV7-8; clone size: once; CDR3 protein: ASSFAGRTNEKLF
J gene: .; D gene: TRBD1; V gene: TRBV5-1; clone size: .; CDR3 protein: ASSPFRGQGFLSYEQY
J gene: TRBJ2-7; D gene: TRBD2; V gene: TRBV12-3/TRBV12-4; clone size: few; CDR3 protein: ASSSTSGRELYNEQY
J gene: TRBJ2-7; D gene: .; V gene: TRBV7-9; clone size: .; CDR3 protein: ASSPPTDSYEQY
J gene: TRBJ2-7; D gene: TRBD2; V gene: TRBV3-1; clone size: .; CDR3 protein: ASSISGAGGREQY
J gene: TRBJ2-4; D gene: TRBD1; V gene: TRBV10-3; clone size: .; CDR3 protein: AIIPDRVGFKNIQY